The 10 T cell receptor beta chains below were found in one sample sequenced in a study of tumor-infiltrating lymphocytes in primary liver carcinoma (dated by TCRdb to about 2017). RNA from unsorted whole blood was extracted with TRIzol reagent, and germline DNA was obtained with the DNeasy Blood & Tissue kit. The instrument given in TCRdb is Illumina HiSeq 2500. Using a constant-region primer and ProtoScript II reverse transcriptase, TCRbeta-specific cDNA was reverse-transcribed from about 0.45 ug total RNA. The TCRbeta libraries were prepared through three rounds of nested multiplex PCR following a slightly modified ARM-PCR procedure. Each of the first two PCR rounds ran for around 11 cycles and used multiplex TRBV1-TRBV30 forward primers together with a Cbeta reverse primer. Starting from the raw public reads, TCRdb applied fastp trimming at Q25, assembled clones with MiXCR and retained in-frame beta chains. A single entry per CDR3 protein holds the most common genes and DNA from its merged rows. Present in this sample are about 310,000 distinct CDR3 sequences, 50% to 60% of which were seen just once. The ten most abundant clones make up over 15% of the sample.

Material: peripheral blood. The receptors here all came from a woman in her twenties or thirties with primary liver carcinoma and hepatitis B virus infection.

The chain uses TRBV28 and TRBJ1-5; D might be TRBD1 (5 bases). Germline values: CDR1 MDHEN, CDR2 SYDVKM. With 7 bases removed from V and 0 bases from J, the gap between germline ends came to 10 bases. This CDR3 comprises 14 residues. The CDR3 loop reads CASTGAISNQPQHF. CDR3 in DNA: TGTGCCAGCACCGGGGCGATTAGCAATCAGCCCCAGCATTTT. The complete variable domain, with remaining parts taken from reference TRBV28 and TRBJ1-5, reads DVKVTQSSRYLVKRTGEKVFLECVQDMDHENMFWYRQDPGLGLRLIYFSYDVKMKEKGDIPEGYSVSREKKERFSLILESASTNQTSMYLCASTGAISNQPQHFGDGTRLSIL.

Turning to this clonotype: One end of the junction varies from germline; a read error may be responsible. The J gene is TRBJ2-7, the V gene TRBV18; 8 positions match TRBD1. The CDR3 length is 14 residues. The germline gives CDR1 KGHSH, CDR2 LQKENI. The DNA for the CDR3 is TGTGCCAGCTCACCCCCAGGACAGGGTTACGAGCAGTGCTTC. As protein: CASSPPGQGYEQCF.

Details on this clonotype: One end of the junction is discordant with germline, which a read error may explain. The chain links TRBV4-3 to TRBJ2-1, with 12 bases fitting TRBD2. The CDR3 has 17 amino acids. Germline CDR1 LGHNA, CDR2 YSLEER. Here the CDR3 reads CTSSQLSSGRARDEQFF. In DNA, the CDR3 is TGTACCAGCAGCCAACTCTCTAGCGGGAGGGCTCGCGATGAGCAGTTCTTC.

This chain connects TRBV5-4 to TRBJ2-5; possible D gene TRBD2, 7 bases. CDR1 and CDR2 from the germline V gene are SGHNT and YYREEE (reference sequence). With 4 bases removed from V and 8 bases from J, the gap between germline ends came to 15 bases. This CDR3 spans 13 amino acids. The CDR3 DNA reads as TGTGCCAGCAGCCCCTCGGGGGGACATACCCAGTACTTC. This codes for CASSPSGGHTQYF.

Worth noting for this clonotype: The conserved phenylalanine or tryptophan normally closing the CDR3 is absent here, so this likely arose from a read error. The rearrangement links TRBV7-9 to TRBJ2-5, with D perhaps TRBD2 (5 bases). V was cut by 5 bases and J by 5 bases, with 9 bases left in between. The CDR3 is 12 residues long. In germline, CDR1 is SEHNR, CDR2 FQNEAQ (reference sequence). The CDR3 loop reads CASSKTGETQYL. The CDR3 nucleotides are TGTGCCAGCAGCAAAACGGGGGAGACCCAGTACTTA.

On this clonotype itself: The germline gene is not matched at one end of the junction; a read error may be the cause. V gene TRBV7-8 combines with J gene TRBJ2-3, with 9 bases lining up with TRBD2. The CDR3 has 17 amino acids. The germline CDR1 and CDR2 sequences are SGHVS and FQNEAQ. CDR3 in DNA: TGTGCCAGCAGTCCACTACGGCGGGAGGGCCGTCCAGATACGCAGTTTTTT. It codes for CASSPLRREGRPDTQFF.

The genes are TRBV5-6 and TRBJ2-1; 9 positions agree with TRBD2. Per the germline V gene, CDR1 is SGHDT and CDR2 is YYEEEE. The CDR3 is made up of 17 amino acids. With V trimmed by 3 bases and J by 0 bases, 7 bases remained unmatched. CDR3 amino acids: CASSYTLAGLSYNEQFF. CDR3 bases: TGTGCCAGCAGCTATACCCTAGCGGGACTCTCCTACAATGAGCAGTTCTTC.

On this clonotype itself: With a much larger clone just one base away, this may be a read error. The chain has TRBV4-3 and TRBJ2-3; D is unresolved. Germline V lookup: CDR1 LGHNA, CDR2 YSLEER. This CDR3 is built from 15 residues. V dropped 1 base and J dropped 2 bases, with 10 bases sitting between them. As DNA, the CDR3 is TGCGCCAGCAGCCAAGTTTACAGCCCCACAGATACGCAGTATTTT. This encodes CASSQVYSPTDTQYF.

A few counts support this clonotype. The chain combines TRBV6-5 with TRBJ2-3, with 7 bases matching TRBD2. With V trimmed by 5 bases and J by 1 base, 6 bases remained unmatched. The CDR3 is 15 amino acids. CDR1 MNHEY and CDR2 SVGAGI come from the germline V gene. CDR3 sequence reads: CASSERGSGTDTQYF. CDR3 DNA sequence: TGTGCCAGCAGTGAGCGCGGGAGTGGCACAGATACGCAGTATTTT.

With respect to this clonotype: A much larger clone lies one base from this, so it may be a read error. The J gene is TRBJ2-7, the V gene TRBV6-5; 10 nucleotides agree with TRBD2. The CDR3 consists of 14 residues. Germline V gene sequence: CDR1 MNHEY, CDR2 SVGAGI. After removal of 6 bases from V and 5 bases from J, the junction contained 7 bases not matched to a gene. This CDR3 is CASSRASGRHEQYF. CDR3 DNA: TGTGCCAGCAGCCGGGCTAGCGGGAGACACGAGCAGTACTTC.